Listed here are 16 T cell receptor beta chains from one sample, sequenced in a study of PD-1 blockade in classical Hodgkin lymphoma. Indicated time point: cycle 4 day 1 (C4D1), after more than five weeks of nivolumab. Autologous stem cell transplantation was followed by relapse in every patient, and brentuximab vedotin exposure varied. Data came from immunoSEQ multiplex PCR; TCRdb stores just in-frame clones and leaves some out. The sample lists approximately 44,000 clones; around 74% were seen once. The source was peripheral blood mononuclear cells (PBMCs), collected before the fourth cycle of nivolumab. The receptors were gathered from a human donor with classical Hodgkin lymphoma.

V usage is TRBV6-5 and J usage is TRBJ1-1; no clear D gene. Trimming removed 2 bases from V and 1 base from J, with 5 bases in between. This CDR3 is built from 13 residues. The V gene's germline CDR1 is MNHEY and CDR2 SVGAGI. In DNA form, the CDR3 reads TGTGCCAGCAGTTACGAGGCGAACACTGAAGCTTTCTTT. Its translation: CASSYEANTEAFF.

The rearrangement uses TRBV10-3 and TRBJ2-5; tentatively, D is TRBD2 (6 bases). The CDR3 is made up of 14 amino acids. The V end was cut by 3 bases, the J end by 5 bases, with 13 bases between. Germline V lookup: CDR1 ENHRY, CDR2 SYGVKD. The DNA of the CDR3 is TGTGCCATCAGTGATTTCGGGGGAGAGGAGACCCAGTACTTC. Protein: CAISDFGGEETQYF.

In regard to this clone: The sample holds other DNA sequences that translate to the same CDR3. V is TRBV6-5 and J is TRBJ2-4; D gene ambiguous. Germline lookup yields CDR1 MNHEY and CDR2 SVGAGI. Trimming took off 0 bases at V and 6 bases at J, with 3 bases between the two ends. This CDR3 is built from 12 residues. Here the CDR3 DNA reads TGTGCCAGCAGTTACTCAGGAAACATTCAGTACTTC. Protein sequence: CASSYSGNIQYF.

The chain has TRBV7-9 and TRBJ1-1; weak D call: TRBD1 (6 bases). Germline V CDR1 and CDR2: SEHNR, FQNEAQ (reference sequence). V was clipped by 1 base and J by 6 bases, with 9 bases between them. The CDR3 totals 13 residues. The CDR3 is CASSLDRAPEAFF. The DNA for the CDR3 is TGTGCCAGCAGCTTAGACAGGGCTCCTGAAGCTTTCTTT.

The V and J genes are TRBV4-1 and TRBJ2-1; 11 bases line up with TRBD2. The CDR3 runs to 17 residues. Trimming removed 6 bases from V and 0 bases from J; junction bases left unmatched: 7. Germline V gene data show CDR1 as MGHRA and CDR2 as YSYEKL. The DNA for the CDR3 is TGCGCCAGCAGATCCCTAGCGGGGGGCCCCTCCTACAATGAGCAGTTCTTC. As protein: CASRSLAGGPSYNEQFF.

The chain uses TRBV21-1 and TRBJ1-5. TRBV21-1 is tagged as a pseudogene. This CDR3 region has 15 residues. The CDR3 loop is CASSLRGYGIQPQHF. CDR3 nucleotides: TGTGCCAGCAGTCTCCGGGGTTATGGAATTCAGCCCCAGCATTTT.

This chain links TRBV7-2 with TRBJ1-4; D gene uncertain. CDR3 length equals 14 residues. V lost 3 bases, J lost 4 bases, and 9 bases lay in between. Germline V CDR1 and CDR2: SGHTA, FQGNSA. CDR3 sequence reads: CASSFGRGNEKLFF. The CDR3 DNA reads TGTGCCAGCAGCTTTGGACGGGGTAATGAAAAACTGTTTTTT.

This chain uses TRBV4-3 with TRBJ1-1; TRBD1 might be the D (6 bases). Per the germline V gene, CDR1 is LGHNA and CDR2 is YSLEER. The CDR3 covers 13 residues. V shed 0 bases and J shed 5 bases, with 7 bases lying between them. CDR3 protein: CASSQDRGTEAFF. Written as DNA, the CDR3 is TGCGCCAGCAGCCAAGACAGGGGAACTGAAGCTTTCTTT.

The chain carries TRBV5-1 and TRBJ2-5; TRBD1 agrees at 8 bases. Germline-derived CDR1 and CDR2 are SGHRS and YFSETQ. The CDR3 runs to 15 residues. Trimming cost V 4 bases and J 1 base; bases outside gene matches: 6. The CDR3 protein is CASSPPTGVQETQYF. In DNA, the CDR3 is TGCGCCAGCAGCCCCCCGACAGGGGTCCAAGAGACCCAGTACTTC.

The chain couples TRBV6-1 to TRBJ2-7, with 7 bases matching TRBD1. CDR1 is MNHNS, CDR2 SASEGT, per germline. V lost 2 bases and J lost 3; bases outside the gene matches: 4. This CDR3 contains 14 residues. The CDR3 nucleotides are TGTGCCAGCAGTGAATATGGGACAGACTACGAGCAGTACTTC. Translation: CASSEYGTDYEQYF.

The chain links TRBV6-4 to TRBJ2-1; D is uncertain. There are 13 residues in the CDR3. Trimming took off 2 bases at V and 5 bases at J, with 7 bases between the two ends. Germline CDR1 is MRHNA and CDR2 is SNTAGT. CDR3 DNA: TGTGCCAGCAGTGACGATCTCGACAATGAGCAGTTCTTC. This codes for CASSDDLDNEQFF.

The CDR3: CASIETTLGYNSPLHF. The CDR3 nucleotides are TGTGCCAGCATTGAGACTACTTTAGGCTATAATTCACCCCTCCACTTT. The gene calls are TRBV2 and TRBJ1-6; D is unresolved. There are 16 residues in the CDR3. V was pared by 7 bases and J by 3 bases, with 16 bases between. Per the germline V gene, CDR1 is SNHLY and CDR2 is FYNNEI.

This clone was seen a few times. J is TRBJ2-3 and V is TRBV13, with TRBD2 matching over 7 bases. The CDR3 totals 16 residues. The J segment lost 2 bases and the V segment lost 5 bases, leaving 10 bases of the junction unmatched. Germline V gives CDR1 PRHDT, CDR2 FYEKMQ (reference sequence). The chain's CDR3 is CASSPKRGEDTDTQYF. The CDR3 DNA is TGTGCCAGCAGCCCTAAACGGGGGGAAGACACAGATACGCAGTATTTT.

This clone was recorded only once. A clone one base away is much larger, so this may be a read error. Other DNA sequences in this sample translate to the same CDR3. The chain's CDR3 is CASSIGGDSSYEQYF. CDR3 nucleotides: TGTGCCAGTAGTATAGGAGGGGACAGCTCCTACGAGCAGTACTTC. The J gene is TRBJ2-7, the V gene TRBV19, with 7 positions matching TRBD1. The CDR3 is 15 amino acids. V shed 1 base, J shed 0 bases, and the junction held 3 bases outside the gene matches. Germline V CDR1 and CDR2: LNHDA, SQIVND (reference sequence).

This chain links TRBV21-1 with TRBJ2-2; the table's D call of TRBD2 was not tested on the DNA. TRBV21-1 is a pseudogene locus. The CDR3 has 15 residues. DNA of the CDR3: TGTGCCAGCAGCAAAAGGCGGGGGACGACCGGGGAGCTGTTTTTT. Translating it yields CASSKRRGTTGELFF.

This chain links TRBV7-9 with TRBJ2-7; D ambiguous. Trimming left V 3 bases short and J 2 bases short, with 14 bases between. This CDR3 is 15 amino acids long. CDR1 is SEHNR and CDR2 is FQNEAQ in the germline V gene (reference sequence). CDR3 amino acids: CASSFGPEVTYEQYF. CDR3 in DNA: TGTGCCAGCAGCTTTGGGCCAGAAGTAACCTACGAGCAGTACTTC.